The next 19 T cell receptor beta chains were all read from a single sample in a study of T-cell reconstitution after alpha-beta-depleted transplantation in children. Unique molecular identifiers were used to barcode this TCRbeta library. TCRdb analysed the PCR reads with MiXCR anew, one entry per CDR3 protein. The repertoire holds around 340,000 distinct CDR3 sequences, with 13% as singletons. The sample in question was PBMCs, obtained from the stem cell graft. Receptors were obtained from a human donor who donated a stem cell graft to a child with Fanconi anemia.

There are many counts of this clonotype. The CDR3 protein is CASSRNRGLTDTQYF. The CDR3 DNA sequence: TGTGCCAGCAGCAGGAACAGGGGACTCACAGATACGCAGTATTTT. The chain couples TRBV7-2 to TRBJ2-3; a possible D gene is TRBD1 (7 bases). This CDR3 is 15 amino acids long. Trimming shortened V by 5 bases and J by 2 bases, and 14 bases separated the two germline ends. Per germline, CDR1 SGHTA and CDR2 FQGNSA. Full variable domain (rest looked up from reference TRBV7-2 and TRBJ2-3): GAGVSQSPSNKVTEKGKDVELRCDPISGHTALYWYRQSLGQGLEFLIYFQGNSAPDKSGLPSDRFSAERTGGSVSTLTIQRTQQEDSAVYLCASSRNRGLTDTQYFGPGTRLTVL.

The V and J genes are TRBV12-3 or TRBV12-4 and TRBJ2-1; D remains unclear. V shed 6 bases and J shed 3 bases, with 12 bases lying between them. The CDR3 covers 14 residues. The CDR3 sequence: CASRSTSDYNEQFF. The CDR3 nucleotides are TGTGCCAGCAGATCTACTTCCGACTACAATGAGCAGTTCTTC.

The sample holds a few counts of this clonotype. The V gene is TRBV5-1, the J gene TRBJ1-1; no firm D call. The CDR3 is made up of 13 amino acids. Germline CDR1 SGHRS, CDR2 YFSETQ. V lost 1 base to trimming and J lost 3 bases, with 7 bases between them. The CDR3: CASSLNFDTEAFF. The CDR3 nucleotides are TGCGCCAGCAGCTTGAATTTCGACACTGAAGCTTTCTTT.

This clonotype has a handful of counts. V and J are TRBV5-6 and TRBJ1-1; D might be TRBD1 (6 bases). Trimming took off 2 bases at V and 6 bases at J, with 20 bases between the two ends. The CDR3 covers 16 residues. Germline assignment: CDR1 SGHDT and CDR2 YYEEEE. DNA for the CDR3: TGTGCCAGCAGCTTATACCGGACAGATGGGGGGTCTGAAGCTTTCTTT. This codes for CASSLYRTDGGSEAFF. The full variable domain, rest sourced from reference TRBV5-6 and TRBJ1-1, is DAGVTQSPTHLIKTRGQQVTLRCSPKSGHDTVSWYQQALGQGPQFIFQYYEEEERQRGNFPDRFSGHQFPNYSSELNVNALLLGDSALYLCASSLYRTDGGSEAFFGQGTRLTVV.

The chain has TRBV14 and TRBJ2-1; D remains ambiguous. The V gene lost 4 bases and the J gene lost 5 bases, with 6 bases spanning the gap. This CDR3 spans 12 amino acids. The V gene's germline CDR1 is SGHDN and CDR2 FVKESK. This chain's CDR3 is CASSRPNNEQFF. The CDR3, as DNA: TGTGCCAGCAGCCGCCCAAACAATGAGCAGTTCTTC.

This clonotype has a handful of counts. V gene TRBV4-2 combines with J gene TRBJ1-6; the D gene is possibly TRBD1 (5 bases). The CDR3 loop spans 16 amino acids. Germline assignment: CDR1 LGHNA and CDR2 YNFKEQ. V was clipped by 5 bases and J by 3 bases, with 14 bases between them. CDR3 DNA: TGTGCCAGCAGCTTTAACGGGGCCGGCTATAATTCACCCCTCCACTTT. Amino acids: CASSFNGAGYNSPLHF.

This clonotype was counted between two and nine times. The chain is built from TRBV11-2 and TRBJ2-7; D not certain. Germline lookup yields CDR1 SGHAT and CDR2 FQNNGV. V was trimmed by 4 bases and J by 0 bases, leaving 7 bases between them. This CDR3 comprises 13 residues. The CDR3 loop reads CASSSRSSYEQYV. The DNA of the CDR3 is TGTGCCAGCAGCTCCCGCAGCTCCTACGAGCAGTACGTC.

This chain uses TRBV6-1 with TRBJ2-5, with a weak D call TRBD2 (7 bases). This CDR3 spans 15 amino acids. The germline gives CDR1 MNHNS, CDR2 SASEGT. V was clipped by 4 bases and J by 5 bases, with 17 bases between them. The CDR3, as DNA: TGTGCCAGCAGTGTCCCTCTGGGGGGGCAGGAGACCCAGTACTTC. This sequence encodes CASSVPLGGQETQYF.

The rearrangement uses TRBV6-1 and TRBJ2-7, with a tentative D call TRBD2 (5 bases). Trimming pared 7 bases from V and 0 bases from J, leaving 13 bases between. Germline V lookup: CDR1 MNHNS, CDR2 SASEGT. The length of the CDR3 is 14 residues. Written as DNA, the CDR3 is TGTGCCAGCAACGAGGTGGGGAGCTCCTACGAGCAGTACTTC. Amino acids: CASNEVGSSYEQYF.

The rearrangement links TRBV5-1 to TRBJ2-5, with D maybe TRBD1 (6 bases). V was shortened by 4 bases and J by 2 bases, with 18 bases between the two germline ends. CDR1 is SGHRS and CDR2 is YFSETQ in the germline V gene. The CDR3 extends over 16 amino acids. CDR3 sequence reads: CASSRPSRGTQETQYF. The CDR3 DNA reads TGCGCCAGCAGCCGCCCCTCGAGGGGGACGCAAGAGACCCAGTACTTC.

This clonotype was detected only a few times. The chain has TRBV6-1 and TRBJ2-5; TRBD1 matches 7 bases. CDR1 and CDR2 (germline): MNHNS, SASEGT. This CDR3 has 14 residues. V was pared by 3 bases and J by 4 bases, with 5 bases of the junction left unmatched. The CDR3 sequence: CASSDTGVGETQYF. DNA of the CDR3: TGTGCCAGCAGTGATACAGGGGTAGGAGAGACCCAGTACTTC.

In this sample, this clonotype turned up a few times. The V call is TRBV7-6, the J call TRBJ1-1; D perhaps matches TRBD1 (5 bases). The CDR3 covers 18 residues. Germline CDR1 SGHVS, CDR2 FNYEAQ. Trimming removed 6 bases at V and 1 base at J, with 24 bases between. CDR3: CASSIRAAQHWENTEAFF. The CDR3 DNA is TGTGCCAGCAGTATCAGGGCGGCCCAACACTGGGAGAACACTGAAGCTTTCTTT.

The V gene is TRBV24-1, the J gene TRBJ2-2, with 7 bases fitting TRBD1. Germline trimming cut 0 bases from V and 5 bases from J; bases unmatched to any gene: 8. The CDR3 has 17 amino acids. CDR1 and CDR2 (germline): KGHDR, SFDVKD. CDR3 DNA sequence: TGTGCCACCAGTGATTTGCGATCACCAGGGGGTACCGGGGAGCTGTTTTTT. Translating it yields CATSDLRSPGGTGELFF.

The V call is TRBV29-1, the J call TRBJ2-5; 9 nucleotides line up with TRBD1. The germline V gene encodes CDR1 SQVTM and CDR2 ANQGSEA. The CDR3 runs to 12 residues. J gave up 3 bases and V 7 bases, and 3 bases lay outside the gene matches. The CDR3 DNA sequence: TGCAGCGCCCGGACAGGGGAAGAGACCCAGTACTTC. As protein: CSARTGEETQYF.

The CDR3 bases are TGTGCCAGCAGCGTAGGTAGGGCCCCCTACGAGCAGTACTTC. This gives the protein CASSVGRAPYEQYF. The chain is built from TRBV9 and TRBJ2-7; D remains ambiguous. Trimming shortened V by 0 bases and J by 2 bases, and 9 bases separated the two germline ends. This CDR3 contains 14 residues. Germline assignment: CDR1 SGDLS and CDR2 YYNGEE.

The genes are TRBV7-3 and TRBJ2-1, with D perhaps matching TRBD2 (7 bases). This CDR3 has 16 amino acids. Trimming removed 2 bases from V and 10 bases from J, with 21 bases in between. Germline values: CDR1 SGHTA, CDR2 FQGTGA. CDR3 sequence (DNA): TGTGCCAGCAGCTTATCTCGCGGGGGCGGGTCGGGGGAGCAGTTCTTC. Protein sequence: CASSLSRGGGSGEQFF. The entire variable domain, with the rest obtained from reference TRBV7-3 and TRBJ2-1, is as follows: GAGVSQTPSNKVTEKGKYVELRCDPISGHTALYWYRQSLGQGPEFLIYFQGTGAADDSGLPNDRFFAVRPEGSVSTLKIQRTERGDSAVYLCASSLSRGGGSGEQFFGPGTRLTVL.

This clonotype was seen repeatedly, ten times or more. The chain recombines TRBV5-1 with TRBJ1-1, with TRBD1 matching 8 bases. Germline values: CDR1 SGHRS, CDR2 YFSETQ. This CDR3 is built from 15 residues. Trimming at V came to 4 bases and at J to 3 bases, leaving 8 bases not matched to a gene. CDR3 sequence (DNA): TGCGCCAGCAGCGTTGGACAGGGTTTCGACACTGAAGCTTTCTTT. It specifies CASSVGQGFDTEAFF. The variable domain in full, with the rest retrieved from reference TRBV5-1 and TRBJ1-1, is KAGVTQTPRYLIKTRGQQVTLSCSPISGHRSVSWYQQTPGQGLQFLFEYFSETQRNKGNFPGRFSGRQFSNSRSEMNVSTLELGDSALYLCASSVGQGFDTEAFFGQGTRLTVV.

This clonotype was counted at least ten times. The chain has TRBV7-2 and TRBJ2-2; TRBD2 matches 9 bases. Germline V gene sequence: CDR1 SGHTA, CDR2 FQGNSA. The CDR3 is 17 residues long. J lost 4 bases, V lost 5 bases, and 11 bases had no gene match. The CDR3 DNA sequence: TGTGCCAGCAGCCAAAAACTTAGCGGGGGTGCCACCGGGGAGCTGTTTTTT. Protein sequence: CASSQKLSGGATGELFF.

Notes on this clonotype: The CDR3 ends on some other residue instead of the conserved phenylalanine or tryptophan, so this is likely a read error. The chain employs TRBV12-3 or TRBV12-4 and TRBJ1-5; D remains unclear. The CDR3 is 14 amino acids. V lost 7 bases, J lost 4 bases, and 14 bases lay in between. The CDR3 sequence is CASIFYGLNQPQHS. DNA for the CDR3: TGTGCCAGCATTTTTTACGGGTTAAATCAGCCCCAGCATTCT.